The 9 T cell receptor beta chains given below trace back to one sample, sequenced in a study of CD8 T cells in ankylosing spondylitis. Whole-study results and caveats: A TCR beta motif of 7 to 9 highly homologous variants seemed to mark ankylosing spondylitis blood.

No cognate antigen is known for these TCRs. Using its own MiXCR run on the 5' RACE reads, TCRdb lists one record per CDR3 protein. In the table there are 700,000 to 850,000 distinct CDR3 sequences, over 9.5% of which are singletons. What was sequenced was blood, either unsorted or a sorted T cell fraction (not recorded which). These receptors all come from a male donor with ankylosing spondylitis.

This clonotype turned up a few times. The chain employs TRBV15 and TRBJ2-3; D is uncertain. V was pared by 0 bases and J by 5 bases, with 12 bases between. The CDR3 is 15 amino acids. CDR1 and CDR2 from the germline V gene are LNHNV and YYDKDF (reference sequence). This CDR3 is CATSRDGLDLDTQYF. CDR3 bases: TGTGCCACCAGCAGAGATGGGCTAGACCTAGATACGCAGTATTTT.

This clonotype was seen more than once but under ten times. The chain carries TRBV5-5 and TRBJ1-3; D uncertain. The CDR3 has 16 residues. V gave up 4 bases and J gave up 0 bases, with 14 bases separating them. Germline loops: CDR1 SGHKS, CDR2 YYEKEE (reference sequence). The CDR3 is CASSVEQLRSGNTIYF. CDR3 sequence (DNA): TGTGCCAGCAGCGTAGAACAGCTTCGCTCTGGAAACACCATATATTTT. Combining the CDR3 with reference TRBV5-5 and TRBJ1-3 gives the whole variable domain DAGVTQSPTHLIKTRGQQVTLRCSPISGHKSVSWYQQVLGQGPQFIFQYYEKEERGRGNFPDRFSARQFPNYSSELNVNALLLGDSALYLCASSVEQLRSGNTIYFGEGSWLTVV.

The chain combines TRBV5-1 with TRBJ2-3; no definite D call. The CDR3 sequence is 16 residues long. The V gene lost 0 bases and the J gene lost 2 bases, with 13 bases spanning the gap. Germline V gene sequence: CDR1 SGHRS, CDR2 YFSETQ. CDR3 in DNA: TGCGCCAGCAGCTTGGCCCCAGGCAGAGACACAGATACGCAGTATTTT. It encodes CASSLAPGRDTDTQYF.

This clonotype was counted between two and nine times. V is TRBV20-1 and J is TRBJ1-5; possible D gene TRBD1, 6 bases. The V end lost 6 bases, the J end lost 7 bases, and 13 bases lay between the germline ends. The CDR3 loop spans 12 amino acids. Per the germline V gene, CDR1 is DFQATT and CDR2 is SNEGSKA (reference sequence). In DNA, the CDR3 is TGCAGTGCGTCAGGGGTGGGCCAGCCCCAGCATTTT. This encodes CSASGVGQPQHF.

This clonotype was seen a few times. The chain combines TRBV28 with TRBJ1-1; D not resolved. V was pared by 6 bases and J by 11 bases, with 16 bases between. The CDR3 contains 12 residues. Per the germline V gene, CDR1 is MDHEN and CDR2 is SYDVKM. CDR3 amino acids: CASSKVPMEAFF. CDR3 sequence (DNA): TGTGCCAGCAGCAAAGTCCCGATGGAGGCTTTCTTT.

This clonotype was detected a few times. V and J are TRBV29-1 and TRBJ1-1; 8 bases fit TRBD1. The CDR3 totals 13 residues. Germline CDR1 SQVTM, CDR2 ANQGSEA. With V trimmed by 7 bases and J by 4 bases, 8 bases remained unmatched. CDR3 region: CSAQDRVTTEAFF. The CDR3 region has the DNA TGCAGCGCCCAGGACAGGGTGACCACTGAAGCTTTCTTT.

This clonotype has more than one count but fewer than ten. The chain combines TRBV5-1 with TRBJ1-3, with a tentative D call TRBD1 (6 bases). The length of the CDR3 is 15 residues. Germline values: CDR1 SGHRS, CDR2 YFSETQ. V gave up 4 bases and J gave up 4 bases, with 15 bases separating them. The CDR3 here is CASSRSGTTGNTIYF. The CDR3 DNA is TGCGCCAGCAGCCGTTCCGGGACAACAGGAAACACCATATATTTT.

This clonotype was detected a few times. The chain employs TRBV5-4 and TRBJ1-5, with D perhaps matching TRBD1 (5 bases). The CDR3 loop spans 15 amino acids. Germline assignment: CDR1 SGHNT and CDR2 YYREEE (reference sequence). V was trimmed by 1 base and J by 8 bases, leaving 16 bases between them. The DNA for the CDR3 is TGTGCCAGCAGCTTGTTTGTGGCAGGGAGGAAGCCCCAGCATTTT. Protein: CASSLFVAGRKPQHF.

This clonotype was observed many times. This chain connects TRBV6-2 or TRBV6-3 to TRBJ2-3; D unclear. CDR3 length equals 15 residues. V lost 6 bases to trimming and J lost 2 bases, with 15 bases between them. CDR1 MNHEY and CDR2 SVGEGT come from the germline V gene. The chain's CDR3 is CASSSGLHFTDTQYF. CDR3 sequence (DNA): TGTGCCAGCAGCTCCGGGCTCCACTTCACAGATACGCAGTATTTT.